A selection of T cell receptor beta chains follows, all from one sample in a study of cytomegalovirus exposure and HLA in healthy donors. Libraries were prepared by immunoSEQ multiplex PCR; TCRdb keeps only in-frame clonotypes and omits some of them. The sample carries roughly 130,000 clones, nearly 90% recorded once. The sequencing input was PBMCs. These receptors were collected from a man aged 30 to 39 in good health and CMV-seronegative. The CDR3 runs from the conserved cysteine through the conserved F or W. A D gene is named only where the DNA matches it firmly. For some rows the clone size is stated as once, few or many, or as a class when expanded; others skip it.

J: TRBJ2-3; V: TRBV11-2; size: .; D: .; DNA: TGTGCCAGCAGCTTATTTTGCAGGGGGGTTAGGACAGATACGCAGTATTTT; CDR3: CASSLFCRGVRTDTQYF
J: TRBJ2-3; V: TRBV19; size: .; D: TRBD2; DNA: TGTGCCAGTAGCAGTCGGGGGGGGTCAGATACGCAGTATTTT; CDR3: CASSSRGGSDTQYF
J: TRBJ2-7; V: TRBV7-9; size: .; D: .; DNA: TGTGCCAGCGAGGGGCAGGGGCTTAACGAGCAGTACTTC; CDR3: CASEGQGLNEQYF
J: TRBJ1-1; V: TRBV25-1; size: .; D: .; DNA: TGTGCCAGCGCGAGAATGGACACCACGGTCAACACTGAAGCTTTCTTT; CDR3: CASARMDTTVNTEAFF
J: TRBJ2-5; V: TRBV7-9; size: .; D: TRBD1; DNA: TGTGCCAGCAGCCGACAGGGGCGAGAGACCCAGTACTTC; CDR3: CASSRQGRETQYF
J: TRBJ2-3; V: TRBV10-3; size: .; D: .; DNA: TGTGCCATCAGTGTGGGCGGACCAGGGGTTAGGGATACGCAGTATTTT; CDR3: CAISVGGPGVRDTQYF
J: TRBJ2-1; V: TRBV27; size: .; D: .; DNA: TGTGCCAGCAGTTCCCCGACTAGGGATGAGCAGTTCTTC; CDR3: CASSSPTRDEQFF
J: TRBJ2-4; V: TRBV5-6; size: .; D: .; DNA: TGTGCCAGCAGCTTCAGGGGATTGGGAAACATTCAGTACTTC; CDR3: CASSFRGLGNIQYF
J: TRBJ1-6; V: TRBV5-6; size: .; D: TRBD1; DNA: TGTGCCAGCAGCTTGGGGACAGGGATCGCCTCACCCCTCCACTTT; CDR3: CASSLGTGIASPLHF
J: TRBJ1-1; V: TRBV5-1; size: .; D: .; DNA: TGCGCCAGCAGCTTGGGGGCCAGGGTGAACACTGAAGCTTTCTTT; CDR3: CASSLGARVNTEAFF
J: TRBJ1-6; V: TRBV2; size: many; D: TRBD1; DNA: TGTGCCAGCAAGGACAGGGGGCTTTCACCCCTCCACTTT; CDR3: CASKDRGLSPLHF
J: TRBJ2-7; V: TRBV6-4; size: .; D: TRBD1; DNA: TGTGCCAGCAGTAAACTGGAGGGGGACAGGTCCCACGAGCAGTACTTC; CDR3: CASSKLEGDRSHEQYF
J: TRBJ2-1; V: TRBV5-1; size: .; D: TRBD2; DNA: TGCGCCAGCAGCTCCGGGAGGCACAATGAGCAGTTCTTC; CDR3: CASSSGRHNEQFF
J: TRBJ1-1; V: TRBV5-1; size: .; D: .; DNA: TGCGCCAGCAAGGTCTGGTTGAGTTGGGCGAACACTGAAGCTTTCTTT; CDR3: CASKVWLSWANTEAFF
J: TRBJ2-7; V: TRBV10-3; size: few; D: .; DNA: TGTGCCCTAGGCACCCCTCGGCAGGGCCACGAGCAGTACTTC; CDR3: CALGTPRQGHEQYF
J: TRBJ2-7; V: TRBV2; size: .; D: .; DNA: TGTGCCAGCAGTGAGCCTACGGACAGCGGAACCTACGAGCAGTACTTC; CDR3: CASSEPTDSGTYEQYF
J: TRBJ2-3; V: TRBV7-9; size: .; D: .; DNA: TGTGCCAGCTATAGCACAGATACGCAGTATTTT; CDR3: CASYSTDTQYF
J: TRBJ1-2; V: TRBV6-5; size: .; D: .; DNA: TGTGCCAGCAGTGGTTACAGGGTTACGAATGGCTACACCTTC; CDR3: CASSGYRVTNGYTF
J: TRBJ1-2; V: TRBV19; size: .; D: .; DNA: TGTGCCAGTAGTATTCCGGCAGGTCGTAACTATGGCTACACCTTC; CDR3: CASSIPAGRNYGYTF
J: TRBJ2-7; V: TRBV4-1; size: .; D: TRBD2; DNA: TGCGCCAGCAGCCTCGGGACTAGCGGGGGTCTTACCTACGAGCAGTACTTC; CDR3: CASSLGTSGGLTYEQYF
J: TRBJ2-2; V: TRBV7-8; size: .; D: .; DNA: TGTGCCAGCCGTGAAGGAGCCGCGAACACCGGGGAGCTGTTTTTT; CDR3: CASREGAANTGELFF
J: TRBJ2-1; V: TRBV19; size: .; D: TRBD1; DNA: TGTGCCAGTAGCCCCGACAGGGGGCCGAACAATGAGCAGTTCTTC; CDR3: CASSPDRGPNNEQFF
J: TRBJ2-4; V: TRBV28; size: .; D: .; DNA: TGTGCCAGCAGTCGCGGGGAGATAGCCAAAAACATTCAGTACTTC; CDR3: CASSRGEIAKNIQYF
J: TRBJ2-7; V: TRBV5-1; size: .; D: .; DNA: TGCGCCAGCAGCTTGGGCCCGGGAACTCGATCCTACGAGCAGTACTTC; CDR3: CASSLGPGTRSYEQYF
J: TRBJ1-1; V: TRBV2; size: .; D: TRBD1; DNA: TGTGCCAGCAGTGTCAGGACAGGGAACACTGAAGCTTTCTTT; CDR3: CASSVRTGNTEAFF
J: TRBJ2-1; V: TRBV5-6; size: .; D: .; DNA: TGTGCCAGCAGACGGCAGGGTGGTTACAATGAGCAGTTCTTC; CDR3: CASRRQGGYNEQFF
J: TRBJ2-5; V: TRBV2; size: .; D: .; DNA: TGTGCCAGCATCCAGGGCAGCCAAGAGACCCAGTACTTC; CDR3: CASIQGSQETQYF
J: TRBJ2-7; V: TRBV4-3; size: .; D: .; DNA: TGCGCCAGCAGCCAAGGGGGACTTAATTACGAGCAGTACTTC; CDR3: CASSQGGLNYEQYF
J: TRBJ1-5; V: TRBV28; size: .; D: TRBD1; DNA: TGTGCCAGCAGTCAGGGGGCGAGACGCAATCAGCCCCAGCATTTT; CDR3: CASSQGARRNQPQHF
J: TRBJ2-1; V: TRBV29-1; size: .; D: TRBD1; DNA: TGCAGCGTTGCCGGGGACAGTAGCAATGAGCAGTTCTTC; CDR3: CSVAGDSSNEQFF